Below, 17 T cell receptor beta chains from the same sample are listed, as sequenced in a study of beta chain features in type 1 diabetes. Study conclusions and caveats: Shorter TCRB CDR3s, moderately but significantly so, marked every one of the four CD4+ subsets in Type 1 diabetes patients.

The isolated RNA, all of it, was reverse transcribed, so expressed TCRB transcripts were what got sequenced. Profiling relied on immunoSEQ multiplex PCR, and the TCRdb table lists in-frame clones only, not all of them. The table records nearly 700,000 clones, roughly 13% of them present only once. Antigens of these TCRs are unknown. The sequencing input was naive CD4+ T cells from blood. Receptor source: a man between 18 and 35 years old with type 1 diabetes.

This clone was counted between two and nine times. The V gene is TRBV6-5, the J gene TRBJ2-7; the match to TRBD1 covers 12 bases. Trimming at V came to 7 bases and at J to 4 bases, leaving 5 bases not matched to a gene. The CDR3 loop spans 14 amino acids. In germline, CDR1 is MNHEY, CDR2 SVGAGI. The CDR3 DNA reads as TGTGCCAGCACCCTGGGACAGGGGGCTTACGAGCAGTACTTC. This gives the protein CASTLGQGAYEQYF.

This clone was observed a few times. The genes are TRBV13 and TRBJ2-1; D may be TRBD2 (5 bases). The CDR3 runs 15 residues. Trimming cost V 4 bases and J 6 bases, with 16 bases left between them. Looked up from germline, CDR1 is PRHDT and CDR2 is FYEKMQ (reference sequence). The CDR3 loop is CASSSLLREGNEQFF. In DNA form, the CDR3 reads TGTGCCAGCAGCTCTTTACTCCGTGAGGGCAATGAGCAGTTCTTC. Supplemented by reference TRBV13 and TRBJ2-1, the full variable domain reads AAGVIQSPRHLIKEKRETATLKCYPIPRHDTVYWYQQGPGQDPQFLISFYEKMQSDKGSIPDRFSAQQFSDYHSELNMSSLELGDSALYFCASSSLLREGNEQFFGPGTRLTVL.

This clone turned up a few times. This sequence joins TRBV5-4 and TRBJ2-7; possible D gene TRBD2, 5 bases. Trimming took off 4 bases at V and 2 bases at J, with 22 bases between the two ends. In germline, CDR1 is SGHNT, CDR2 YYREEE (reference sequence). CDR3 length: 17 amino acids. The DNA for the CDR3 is TGTGCCAGCAGCCCCGGTGGGCGGGCAAACCTCCCCTACGAGCAGTACTTC. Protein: CASSPGGRANLPYEQYF.

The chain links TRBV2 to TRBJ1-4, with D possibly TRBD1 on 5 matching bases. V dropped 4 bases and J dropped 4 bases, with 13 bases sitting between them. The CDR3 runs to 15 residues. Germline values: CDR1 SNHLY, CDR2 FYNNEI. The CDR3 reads CASSGQQGVNEKLFF. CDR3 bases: TGTGCCAGCAGTGGACAGCAGGGAGTTAATGAAAAACTGTTTTTT.

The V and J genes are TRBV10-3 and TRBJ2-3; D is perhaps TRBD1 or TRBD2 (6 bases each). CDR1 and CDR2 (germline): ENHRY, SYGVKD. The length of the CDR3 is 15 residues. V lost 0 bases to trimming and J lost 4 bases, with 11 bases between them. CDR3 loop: CAISESGGLADTQYF. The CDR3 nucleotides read TGTGCCATCAGTGAGTCGGGGGGCCTGGCAGATACGCAGTATTTT.

CDR3 amino acids: CASSQEYYTGDYYEQYF. The CDR3 nucleotides read TGCGCCAGCAGCCAAGAATACTACACAGGAGATTACTACGAGCAGTACTTC. The chain has TRBV4-1 and TRBJ2-7, with a weak D call TRBD1 (5 bases). CDR3 size: 17 residues. The germline CDR1 and CDR2 sequences are MGHRA and YSYEKL. V gave up 0 bases and J gave up 3 bases, with 18 bases separating them.

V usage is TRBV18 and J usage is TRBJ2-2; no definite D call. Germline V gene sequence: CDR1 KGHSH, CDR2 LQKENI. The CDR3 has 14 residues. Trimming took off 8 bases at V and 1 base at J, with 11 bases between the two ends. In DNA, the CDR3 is TGTGCCAGCCCCCCGACGGTGAACACCGGGGAGCTGTTTTTT. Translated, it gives CASPPTVNTGELFF.

The CDR3 sequence is CASNSKGQENYGYTF. CDR3 in DNA: TGTGCCAGTAACTCAAAGGGACAGGAGAACTATGGCTACACCTTC. The V and J genes are TRBV19 and TRBJ1-2; 8 bases map to TRBD1. The V gene end was trimmed by 7 bases and the J gene end by 2 bases; junction bases not matched to a gene: 9. The CDR3 contains 15 residues. Germline-derived CDR1 and CDR2 are LNHDA and SQIVND (reference sequence).

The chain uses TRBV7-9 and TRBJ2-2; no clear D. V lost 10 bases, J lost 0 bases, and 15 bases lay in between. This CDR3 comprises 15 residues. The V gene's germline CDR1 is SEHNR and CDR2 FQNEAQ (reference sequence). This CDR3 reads CAIPRTASNTGELFF. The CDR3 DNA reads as TGTGCCATCCCCCGGACGGCCTCGAACACCGGGGAGCTGTTTTTT.

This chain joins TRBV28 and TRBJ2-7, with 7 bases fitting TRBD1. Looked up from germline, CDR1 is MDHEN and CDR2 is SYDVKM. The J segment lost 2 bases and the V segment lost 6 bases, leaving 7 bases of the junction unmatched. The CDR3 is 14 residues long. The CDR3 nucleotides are TGTGCCAGCAGGCGGACAGGAGAACCCTACGAGCAGTACTTC. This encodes CASRRTGEPYEQYF.

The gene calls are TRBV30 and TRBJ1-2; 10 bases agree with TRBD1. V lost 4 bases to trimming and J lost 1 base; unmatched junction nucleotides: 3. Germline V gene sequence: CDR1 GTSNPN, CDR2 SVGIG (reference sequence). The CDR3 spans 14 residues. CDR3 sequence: CAWTGTGDNYGYTF. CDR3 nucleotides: TGTGCCTGGACGGGGACAGGGGATAACTATGGCTACACCTTC.

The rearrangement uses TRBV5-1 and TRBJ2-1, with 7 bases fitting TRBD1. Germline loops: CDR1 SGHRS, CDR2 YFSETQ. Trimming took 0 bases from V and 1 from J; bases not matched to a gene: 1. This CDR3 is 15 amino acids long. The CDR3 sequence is CASSLVQGSYNEQFF. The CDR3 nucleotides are TGCGCCAGCAGCTTGGTACAGGGGTCCTACAATGAGCAGTTCTTC.

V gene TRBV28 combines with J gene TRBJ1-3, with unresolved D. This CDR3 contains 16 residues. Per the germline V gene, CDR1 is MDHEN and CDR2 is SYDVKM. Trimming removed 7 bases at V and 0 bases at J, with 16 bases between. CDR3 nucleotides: TGTGCCAGCATTCAAACCTGGCCGGCCTCTGGAAACACCATATATTTT. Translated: CASIQTWPASGNTIYF.

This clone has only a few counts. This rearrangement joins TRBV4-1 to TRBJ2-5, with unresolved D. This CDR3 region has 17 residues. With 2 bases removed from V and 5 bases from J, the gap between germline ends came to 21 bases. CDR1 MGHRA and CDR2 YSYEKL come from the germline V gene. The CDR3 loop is CASSQMDGRRAQETQYF. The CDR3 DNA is TGCGCCAGCAGCCAAATGGACGGACGACGGGCGCAGGAGACCCAGTACTTC.

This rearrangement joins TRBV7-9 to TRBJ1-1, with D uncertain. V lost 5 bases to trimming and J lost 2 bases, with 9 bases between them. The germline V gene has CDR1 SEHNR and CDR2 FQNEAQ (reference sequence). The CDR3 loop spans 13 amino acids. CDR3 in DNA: TGTGCCAGCAGCCCCCTGCCCAACACTGAAGCTTTCTTT. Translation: CASSPLPNTEAFF. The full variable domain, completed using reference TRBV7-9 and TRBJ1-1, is DTGVSQNPRHKITKRGQNVTFRCDPISEHNRLYWYRQTLGQGPEFLTYFQNEAQLEKSRLLSDRFSAERPKGSFSTLEIQRTEQGDSAMYLCASSPLPNTEAFFGQGTRLTVV.

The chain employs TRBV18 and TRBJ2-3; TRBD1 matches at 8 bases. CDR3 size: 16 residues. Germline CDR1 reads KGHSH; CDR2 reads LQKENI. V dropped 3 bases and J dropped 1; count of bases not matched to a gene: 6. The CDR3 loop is CASSPGQGTGTDTQYF. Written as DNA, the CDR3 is TGTGCCAGCTCACCTGGACAGGGAACGGGCACAGATACGCAGTATTTT.

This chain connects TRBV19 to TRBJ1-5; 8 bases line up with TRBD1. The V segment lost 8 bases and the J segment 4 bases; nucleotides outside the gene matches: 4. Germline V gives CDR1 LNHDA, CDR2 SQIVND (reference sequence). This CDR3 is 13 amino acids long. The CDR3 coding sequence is TGTGCCAGTGGACAGGGTGGTAATCAGCCCCAGCATTTT. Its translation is CASGQGGNQPQHF. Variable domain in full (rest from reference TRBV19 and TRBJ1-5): DGGITQSPKYLFRKEGQNVTLSCEQNLNHDAMYWYRQDPGQGLRLIYYSQIVNDFQKGDIAEGYSVSREKKESFPLTVTSAQKNPTAFYLCASGQGGNQPQHFGDGTRLSIL.